The next 5 T cell receptor beta chains were all read from a single sample in a study of long-term antiretroviral therapy in people with HIV. The assay used was immunoSEQ (version v3.0), run at survey level. Clones were sequenced by immunoSEQ multiplex PCR, and TCRdb holds only the in-frame ones, with some missing. The data hold over 25,000 clones, with roughly 80% observed a single time. The input for sequencing was unsorted PBMCs, taken 3 years after starting antiretroviral therapy. Receptor source: a man in his forties with HIV.

A few counts support this clone. The CDR3 DNA follows: TGTGCCAGCAGTACCCTAGCGGGAGGCGTCAGCTACGAGCAGTACTTC. This gives the protein CASSTLAGGVSYEQYF. This chain uses TRBV25-1 with TRBJ2-7; 11 positions match TRBD2. CDR3 length: 16 amino acids. V shed 5 bases, J shed 3 bases, and the junction held 9 bases outside the gene matches. The germline V gene encodes CDR1 MGHDK and CDR2 SYGVNS.

The gene calls are TRBV6-1 and TRBJ1-1; weak D call: TRBD1 (6 bases). This CDR3 contains 14 residues. V lost 4 bases and J lost 2, with 11 bases in between. Germline V gene sequence: CDR1 MNHNS, CDR2 SASEGT. DNA for the CDR3: TGTGCCAGCAGTGTCCAGGGGCTCAACACTGAAGCTTTCTTT. The encoded protein is CASSVQGLNTEAFF.

The chain links TRBV13 to TRBJ2-1; a possible D gene is TRBD2 (6 bases). The CDR3 consists of 15 residues. Trimming shortened V by 3 bases and J by 7 bases, and 16 bases separated the two germline ends. The germline V gene has CDR1 PRHDT and CDR2 FYEKMQ (reference sequence). As DNA, the CDR3 is TGTGCCAGCAGCTTGGGCCCCGGAGGGATAAATGAGCAGTTCTTC. It encodes CASSLGPGGINEQFF.

J is TRBJ2-5 and V is TRBV10-1, with a possible D match to TRBD1 (5 bases). Germline CDR1 WNHNN, CDR2 SYGVQD (reference sequence). This CDR3 has 14 residues. V was shortened by 2 bases and J by 3 bases, with 10 bases between the two germline ends. The CDR3 here is CASSEGAGKETQYF. Here the CDR3 DNA reads TGCGCCAGCAGTGAGGGGGCTGGGAAAGAGACCCAGTACTTC.

In its sample, this clone was seen a few times. The chain is built from TRBV7-2 and TRBJ1-2; D remains ambiguous. Per the germline V gene, CDR1 is SGHTA and CDR2 is FQGNSA. This CDR3 region has 13 residues. Trimming removed 0 bases from V and 4 bases from J, with 6 bases in between. The CDR3 region is CASSLADTYGYTF. The CDR3 nucleotides read TGTGCCAGCAGCTTAGCCGATACCTATGGCTACACCTTC.